The rows below give T cell receptor beta chains drawn from one sample of a study of Graves' ophthalmopathy and Graves' hyperthyroidism. Each CDR3 protein gets one entry after TCRdb re-called the multiplex PCR reads with MiXCR. The table shows roughly 400,000 distinct CDR3 sequences, with roughly 18% occurring only once. Sequencing used peripheral blood. These receptors all stem from a woman between 18 and 29 years old with Graves' ophthalmopathy. The CDR3 runs from the conserved cysteine through the conserved F or W. A D gene is named only where the DNA matches it firmly. Clone size is not always given. Where it is, it says once, few, many or a class for expanded clones.

V	D	size	J	DNA	CDR3
TRBV28	TRBD1	NA	TRBJ1-2	TGTGCCGGCAGTTTAGGACAGGTCTATGGCTACACCTTC	CAGSLGQVYGYTF
TRBV2	NA	many	TRBJ1-2	TGTGCCAGCAGTGAAGTCACTACTAACTATGGCTACACCTTC	CASSEVTTNYGYTF
TRBV7-9	NA	many	TRBJ2-7	TGTGCCAGCAGCTTAGGTGGAATCCCCTACGAGCAGTACTTC	CASSLGGIPYEQYF
TRBV7-7	NA	many	TRBJ2-5	TGTGCTAGCAGCTTACAACGTAGGGAGACCCAGTACTTC	CASSLQRRETQYF
TRBV7-2	NA	many	TRBJ1-1	TGTGCCAGCACCCCGAGTGGGACCGCGAACACTGAAGCTTTCTTT	CASTPSGTANTEAFF
TRBV20-1	NA	many	TRBJ1-3	TGCAGTGCAGCCGACCCGGGACAAGGACCTGGAAACACCATATATTTT	CSAADPGQGPGNTIYF
TRBV6-1	NA	many	TRBJ2-6	TGTGCCAGCAGTCCGGAATCTGGGGCCAACGTCCTGACTTTC	CASSPESGANVLTF
TRBV5-6	TRBD2	many	TRBJ2-7	TGTGCCAGCAGCTTGGCAATAGCGGGAGAGTACGAGCAGTACTTC	CASSLAIAGEYEQYF
TRBV20-1	NA	many	TRBJ1-1	TGCAGTGCCACCCAGAAGAACACTGAAGCTTTCTTT	CSATQKNTEAFF
TRBV6-1	NA	many	TRBJ1-2	TGTGCCAGCAGTGAAGCGCTGAGGGCAGGGGTTGGCTACACCTTC	CASSEALRAGVGYTF
TRBV20-1	TRBD2	many	TRBJ2-1	TGCAGTGCTAGCGCGGGAGGAAACAATGAGCAGTTCTTC	CSASAGGNNEQFF
TRBV29-1	NA	many	TRBJ2-5	TGCAGCGCGGGGACAATCGTTCAAGAGACCCAGTACTTC	CSAGTIVQETQYF
TRBV7-2	NA	many	TRBJ2-5	TGTGCCAGCAGCCCGGCACAAGAGACCCAGTACTTC	CASSPAQETQYF
TRBV3-1	NA	few	TRBJ2-4	TGTGCCAGCAGCCTCTCCGGCCTAGCCAAAAACATTCAGTACTTC	CASSLSGLAKNIQYF
TRBV4-3	TRBD2	NA	TRBJ2-7	TGCGCCAGCAGCCAAGATGGACCGGGACTAGCGGGATCTTCCGAGCAGTACTTC	CASSQDGPGLAGSSEQYF
TRBV20-1	NA	many	TRBJ2-7	TGCAGTGCTAGAGATGACACGTCCTACGAGCAGTACTTC	CSARDDTSYEQYF
TRBV6-2/TRBV6-3	NA	NA	TRBJ2-5	TGTGCCAGCAGCCGGGACCTCGGGGTGGAGACCCAGTACTTC	CASSRDLGVETQYF
TRBV15	NA	few	TRBJ2-5	TGTGCCACCAGCGGCTTGGGAGAGACCCAGTACTTC	CATSGLGETQYF
TRBV6-1	NA	few	TRBJ1-3	TGTGCCAGCAGGACAGAGCGGAACACCATATATTTT	CASRTERNTIYF
TRBV5-1	TRBD1	many	TRBJ1-2	TGCGCCAGCAGCTTGGCCTGGACAGGGGGCGCTGGCTACACCTTC	CASSLAWTGGAGYTF
TRBV3-1	NA	many	TRBJ1-1	TGTGCCAGCAGCGTATCAGGGAGTGGCACTGAAGCTTTCTTT	CASSVSGSGTEAFF
TRBV6-1	NA	many	TRBJ2-2	TGTGCCAGCAGTGAACTCCCAGGTCCAAGGAAGCTGTTTTTT	CASSELPGPRKLFF
TRBV25-1	NA	many	TRBJ1-6	TGTGCCAGCAGTGACAGTCTTAATTCACCCCTCCACTTT	CASSDSLNSPLHF